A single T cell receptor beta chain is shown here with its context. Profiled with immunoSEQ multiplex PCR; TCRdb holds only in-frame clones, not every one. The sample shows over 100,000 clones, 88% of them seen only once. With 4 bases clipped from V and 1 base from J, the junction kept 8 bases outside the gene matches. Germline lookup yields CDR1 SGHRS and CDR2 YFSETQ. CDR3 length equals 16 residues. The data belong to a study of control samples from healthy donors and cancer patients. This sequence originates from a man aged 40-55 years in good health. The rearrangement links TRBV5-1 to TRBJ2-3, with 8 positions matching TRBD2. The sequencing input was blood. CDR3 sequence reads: CASSPGSGSGTDTQYF. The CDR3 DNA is TGCGCCAGCAGCCCCGGGAGCGGGAGTGGCACAGATACGCAGTATTTT.